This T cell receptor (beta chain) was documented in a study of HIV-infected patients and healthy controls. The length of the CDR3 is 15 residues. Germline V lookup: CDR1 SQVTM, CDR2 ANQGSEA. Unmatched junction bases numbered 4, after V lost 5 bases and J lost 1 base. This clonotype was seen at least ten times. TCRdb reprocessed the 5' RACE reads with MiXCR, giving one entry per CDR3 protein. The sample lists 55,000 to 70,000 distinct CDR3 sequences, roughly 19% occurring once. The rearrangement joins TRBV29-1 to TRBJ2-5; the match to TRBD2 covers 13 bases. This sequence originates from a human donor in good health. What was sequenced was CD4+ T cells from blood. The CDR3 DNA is TGCAGCGTTTGGGGACTAGCGGGGTTCCAAGAGACCCAGTACTTC. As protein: CSVWGLAGFQETQYF. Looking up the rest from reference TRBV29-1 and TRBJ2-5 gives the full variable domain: SAVISQKPSRDICQRGTSLTIQCQVDSQVTMMFWYRQQPGQSLTLIATANQGSEATYESGFVIDKFPISRPNLTFSTLTVSNMSPEDSSIYLCSVWGLAGFQETQYFGPGTRLLVL.